These 26 T cell receptor beta chains were all obtained from the same sample, sequenced in a study of OX40 agonist ivuxolimab in advanced cancers. Measured with immunoSEQ multiplex PCR; TCRdb has only the in-frame clones, and not every one. This sample carries tens of thousands of clones, around 86% of them seen once, and the ten largest clones take approximately 0.4%. The sample here was CD4+ or CD8+ T cells sorted from blood, taken in a trial of the OX40 agonist ivuxolimab. Every receptor here comes from an adult with an advanced solid tumor such as melanoma, head and neck, liver or kidney cancer.

This sequence joins TRBV5-4 and TRBJ2-3; D unclear. The germline V gene has CDR1 SGHNT and CDR2 YYREEE (reference sequence). The CDR3 has 15 amino acids. Trimming left V 4 bases short and J 0 bases short, with 12 bases between. This CDR3 reads CASSIDSSSTDTQYF. The CDR3 nucleotides are TGTGCCAGCAGCATCGATAGCTCTAGCACAGATACGCAGTATTTT.

The rearrangement links TRBV30 to TRBJ1-2; TRBD1 matches at 8 bases. V trimming: 4 bases; J trimming: 7 bases; junction bases outside the gene matches: 14. This CDR3 is 15 amino acids long. Germline CDR1 and CDR2: GTSNPN and SVGIG (reference sequence). Here the CDR3 reads CAWTDRDDSVVGYTF. In nucleotides, the CDR3 is TGTGCCTGGACGGACAGGGATGATTCGGTGGTTGGCTACACCTTC.

Of note for this clone: One end of the junction does not line up with germline, which may come from a read error. V is TRBV28 and J is TRBJ2-7; TRBD2 aligns across 8 bases. The V gene's germline CDR1 is MDHEN and CDR2 SYDVKM. This CDR3 has 15 amino acids. In nucleotides, the CDR3 is TGTGCCAGCAGATTATTTAGCGGGGACTCCTACGAGCAGTACTTC. Translated: CASRLFSGDSYEQYF. Looking up the rest from reference TRBV28 and TRBJ2-7 gives the full variable domain: DVKVTQSSRYLVKRTGEKVFLECVQDMDHENMFWYRQDPGLGLRLIYFSYDVKMKEKGDIPEGYSVSREKKERFSLILESASTNQTSMYLCASRLFSGDSYEQYFGPGTRLTVT.

This clone was observed a handful of times. This chain links TRBV9 with TRBJ1-6, with TRBD1 matching 7 bases. The ends lost 3 bases at V and 10 bases at J; junction bases unmatched: 4. Germline values: CDR1 SGDLS, CDR2 YYNGEE. This CDR3 region has 13 residues. The CDR3 coding sequence is TGTGCCAGCAGCGGACAGGGTTACTCACCCCTCCACTTT. This sequence encodes CASSGQGYSPLHF.

CDR3 sequence (DNA): TGTGCCAGCAGTGTAACCGGGACAGGGGCAGAGACCCAGTACTTC. This sequence encodes CASSVTGTGAETQYF. The genes are TRBV6-1 and TRBJ2-5; 10 bases agree with TRBD1. After removal of 4 bases from V and 4 bases from J, the junction contained 6 bases not matched to a gene. The CDR3 runs 15 residues. Germline V gene sequence: CDR1 MNHNS, CDR2 SASEGT.

This clone was detected a few times. The rearrangement links TRBV7-6 to TRBJ1-1; D is ambiguous. CDR1 and CDR2 (germline): SGHVS, FNYEAQ. V lost 1 base, J lost 0 bases, and 6 bases lay in between. The CDR3 is made up of 14 amino acids. CDR3 nucleotides: TGTGCCAGCAGCTTAGGACTGATGAACACTGAAGCTTTCTTT. Encoded protein: CASSLGLMNTEAFF.

This clone appeared once. CDR3 sequence (DNA): TGTGCCAGCAGCGTATGGCTAGCGCCAAGCACAGATACGCAGTATTTT. Translation gives CASSVWLAPSTDTQYF. This chain connects TRBV9 to TRBJ2-3, with a possible D match to TRBD2 (6 bases). With 1 base removed from V and 0 bases from J, the gap between germline ends came to 12 bases. Germline V gene lookup returns CDR1 SGDLS and CDR2 YYNGEE. This CDR3 is 16 amino acids long. Using reference TRBV9 and TRBJ2-3 for the parts outside the CDR3, the full variable domain is DSGVTQTPKHLITATGQRVTLRCSPRSGDLSVYWYQQSLDQGLQFLIQYYNGEERAKGNILERFSAQQFPDLHSELNLSSLELGDSALYFCASSVWLAPSTDTQYFGPGTRLTVL.

The V call is TRBV9, the J call TRBJ2-4, with D tentatively TRBD1 (6 bases). V lost 4 bases and J lost 9, with 14 bases in between. The CDR3 has 13 residues. CDR1 is SGDLS and CDR2 is YYNGEE in the germline V gene. CDR3 in amino acids: CASSPRQAGIQYF. CDR3 in DNA: TGTGCCAGCAGCCCCCGACAGGCGGGCATTCAGTACTTC.

The chain is built from TRBV5-8 and TRBJ2-7; D is undetermined. The ends were cut back, 0 bases at V and 5 bases at J, with 9 bases in the middle. Per germline, CDR1 SGHTS and CDR2 YDEGEE. The CDR3 extends over 13 amino acids. The CDR3 spells CASSLVSADEQYF. DNA of the CDR3: TGTGCCAGCAGCTTGGTGAGTGCGGACGAGCAGTACTTC.

This chain uses TRBV4-1 with TRBJ2-2; D is ambiguous. V lost 0 bases and J lost 7, with 12 bases in between. Germline V lookup: CDR1 MGHRA, CDR2 YSYEKL. CDR3 length: 15 amino acids. The CDR3 here is CASSQDPRRGGELFF. CDR3 sequence (DNA): TGCGCCAGCAGCCAAGATCCCAGGAGAGGCGGGGAGCTGTTTTTT.

The J gene is TRBJ1-2, the V gene TRBV4-1; D gene uncertain. Germline CDR1 is MGHRA and CDR2 is YSYEKL. The CDR3 is made up of 14 amino acids. Trimming stripped 1 base from V and 8 bases from J, with 14 bases between. For the CDR3, the DNA is TGCGCCAGCAGCCAAGTGACATTCCCTAGGGGCTACACCTTC. Protein product: CASSQVTFPRGYTF.

This rearrangement joins TRBV28 to TRBJ2-4; the D gene could be TRBD1 or TRBD2 (5 bases each). The germline V gene encodes CDR1 MDHEN and CDR2 SYDVKM. CDR3 size: 17 residues. Trimming cost V 5 bases and J 1 base, with 18 bases left between them. In nucleotides, the CDR3 is TGTGCCAGCAGTCCGCATAGAGGGGCCTGGGCCAAAAACATTCAGTACTTC. Translated, it gives CASSPHRGAWAKNIQYF.

The chain has TRBV15 and TRBJ1-5; TRBD1 might be the D (5 bases). The CDR3 extends over 13 amino acids. Germline values: CDR1 LNHNV, CDR2 YYDKDF (reference sequence). The germline V and J ends were trimmed by 0 bases and 7 bases, with 7 bases remaining between them. In nucleotides, the CDR3 is TGTGCCACCAGCAGAGAACAGGACCAGCCCCAGCATTTT. Its translation: CATSREQDQPQHF.

The V and J genes are TRBV7-9 and TRBJ1-4; D ambiguous. The germline CDR1 and CDR2 sequences are SEHNR and FQNEAQ (reference sequence). Trimming took 5 bases from V and 7 from J, leaving 5 bases between them. CDR3 length: 11 amino acids. The CDR3, as DNA: TGTGCCAGCAGCCGAGGTGAAAAACTGTTTTTT. Amino acid sequence: CASSRGEKLFF. The full variable domain, with the rest looked up from reference TRBV7-9 and TRBJ1-4, is DTGVSQNPRHKITKRGQNVTFRCDPISEHNRLYWYRQTLGQGPEFLTYFQNEAQLEKSRLLSDRFSAERPKGSFSTLEIQRTEQGDSAMYLCASSRGEKLFFGSGTQLSVL.

This clone was found once. The chain combines TRBV2 with TRBJ2-3, with a possible D match to TRBD2 (7 bases). Germline-derived CDR1 and CDR2 are SNHLY and FYNNEI. The CDR3 is 16 amino acids. V was pared by 2 bases and J by 4 bases, with 16 bases between. This chain's CDR3 is CASSELGGGASDTQYF. The CDR3 DNA sequence: TGTGCCAGCAGTGAACTTGGAGGGGGGGCCTCAGATACGCAGTATTTT.

The genes are TRBV5-1 and TRBJ2-7; weak D call: TRBD2 (6 bases). CDR3 length: 12 amino acids. V was pared by 3 bases and J by 9 bases, with 13 bases between. Germline V gene sequence: CDR1 SGHRS, CDR2 YFSETQ. This CDR3 reads CASSSGLEGQYF. The CDR3 nucleotides are TGCGCCAGCAGCTCAGGGTTGGAGGGGCAGTACTTC.

The gene calls are TRBV7-8 and TRBJ2-2; D is undetermined. The germline V gene encodes CDR1 SGHVS and CDR2 FQNEAQ. The V end was cut by 2 bases, the J end by 7 bases, with 5 bases between. The CDR3 runs 12 residues. The chain's CDR3 is CASSLRYGELFF. The CDR3 coding sequence is TGTGCCAGCAGCTTACGATACGGGGAGCTGTTTTTT.

This clone was counted between two and nine times. This chain joins TRBV7-2 and TRBJ1-5; 7 nucleotides match TRBD1. V lost 2 bases and J lost 9; bases outside the gene matches: 10. Per germline, CDR1 SGHTA and CDR2 FQGNSA. The CDR3 contains 15 residues. The chain's CDR3 is CASSLTRQGGWPQHF. CDR3 sequence (DNA): TGTGCCAGCAGCTTAACGAGACAGGGCGGGTGGCCCCAGCATTTT.

Comment on this clone: The same CDR3 is also encoded by other DNA sequences in this sample. V and J are TRBV7-8 and TRBJ1-1; 7 nucleotides align to TRBD1. With V trimmed by 5 bases and J by 1 base, 4 bases remained unmatched. The V gene's germline CDR1 is SGHVS and CDR2 FQNEAQ. This CDR3 spans 14 amino acids. The CDR3 here is CASSLRQGNTEAFF. CDR3 nucleotide sequence: TGTGCCAGCAGCCTAAGACAGGGGAACACTGAAGCTTTCTTT.

This clone has only one observation. The chain uses TRBV13 and TRBJ2-1, with 14 bases fitting TRBD2. The germline gives CDR1 PRHDT, CDR2 FYEKMQ (reference sequence). V shed 3 bases and J 0 bases; nucleotides not matched to a gene: 19. The CDR3 is made up of 23 amino acids. CDR3 DNA: TGTGCCAGCAGCTTCCGGTTGCCCGGACTAGCGGGAGGCTTTAAGAGCTCCTACAATGAGCAGTTCTTC. This sequence encodes CASSFRLPGLAGGFKSSYNEQFF. The full variable domain, with the rest looked up from reference TRBV13 and TRBJ2-1, is AAGVIQSPRHLIKEKRETATLKCYPIPRHDTVYWYQQGPGQDPQFLISFYEKMQSDKGSIPDRFSAQQFSDYHSELNMSSLELGDSALYFCASSFRLPGLAGGFKSSYNEQFFGPGTRLTVL.

This rearrangement joins TRBV15 to TRBJ2-5; TRBD2 agrees at 7 bases. Germline CDR1 LNHNV, CDR2 YYDKDF (reference sequence). The CDR3 is 16 amino acids. V was pared by 0 bases and J by 5 bases, with 9 bases of the junction left unmatched. Here the CDR3 reads CATSREKRGPVETQYF. The CDR3 nucleotides read TGTGCCACCAGCAGAGAGAAGCGGGGACCAGTCGAGACCCAGTACTTC.

CDR3 sequence (DNA): TGCGCCAGCAGCTTGGGGGCCGGGTTTAAGTATGGCTACACCTTC. Translation gives CASSLGAGFKYGYTF. The chain is built from TRBV5-1 and TRBJ1-2; D not resolved. The germline V and J ends were trimmed by 0 bases and 5 bases, with 14 bases remaining between them. Looked up from germline, CDR1 is SGHRS and CDR2 is YFSETQ. CDR3 length: 15 residues.

The rearrangement joins TRBV2 to TRBJ1-1; no clear D. Germline values: CDR1 SNHLY, CDR2 FYNNEI. The CDR3 has 12 residues. Between the trimmed V and J ends, which lost 6 bases and 7 bases, there was a span of 12 bases. CDR3 DNA sequence: TGTGCCAGCAGGCAACTTTCAGATGAAGCTTTCTTT. Translated, it gives CASRQLSDEAFF.

This clone was found a few times. The chain joins TRBV30 to TRBJ1-2; D gene uncertain. The V and J ends lost 2 bases and 4 bases respectively, with 20 bases between them. This CDR3 is built from 16 residues. Per the germline V gene, CDR1 is GTSNPN and CDR2 is SVGIG (reference sequence). CDR3 coding DNA: TGTGCCTGGAGTTCTACCACCTCGGGATTTGGCTATGGCTACACCTTC. This codes for CAWSSTTSGFGYGYTF.

The V and J genes are TRBV28 and TRBJ1-2, with a tentative D call TRBD1 (5 bases). This CDR3 has 14 residues. Trimming cost V 3 bases and J 3 bases, with 11 bases left between them. Per the germline V gene, CDR1 is MDHEN and CDR2 is SYDVKM. This chain's CDR3 is CASSFPDSYYGYTF. CDR3 DNA sequence: TGTGCCAGCAGTTTCCCTGACAGCTACTATGGCTACACCTTC.

The sample holds a few counts of this clone. This chain links TRBV28 with TRBJ2-6; D call uncertain. Trimming removed 6 bases from V and 6 bases from J, with 12 bases in between. Looked up from germline, CDR1 is MDHEN and CDR2 is SYDVKM. The CDR3 length is 14 residues. CDR3 in amino acids: CASSLLNQANVLTF. The CDR3 DNA sequence: TGTGCCAGCAGCTTGCTGAACCAGGCCAACGTCCTGACTTTC.